This TCR beta chain emerged from a study of T cells in women clearing cervical HPV infection. Study summary: Cases' blood sampling followed lesion detection by median around 23 weeks (90 to 200).

The length of the CDR3 is 15 residues. CDR1 is DFQATT, CDR2 SNEGSKA, per germline (reference sequence). Using immunoSEQ multiplex PCR, the repertoire was profiled, and TCRdb retains in-frame clones only, with some absent. The listing records roughly 20,000 clones. Study outcomes and limitations: TRBV6-7 relative abundance averaged roughly 0.1% in cases and 0.15% to 0.2% in controls.

Of note for this clone: The antigen remains unidentified. The read falls 3 residues short of the CDR3 end, and the missing part is taken from the germline J gene.

The sequence was obtained from a woman aged 18 to 69 with a cervical HPV16 infection that either progressed to CIN3+ or cleared (not recorded which). V is TRBV20-1 and J is TRBJ2-3; tentatively, D is TRBD2 (6 bases). The sequenced material came from blood buffy coat. The DNA read from the CDR3 is TGCAGTGCTAGAGATCACGGCGGGGTACAAGAGACG. It specifies CSARDHGGVQET. In full, the CDR3 reads CSARDHGGVQETQYF.